This T cell receptor beta chain was retrieved from a study of T cell responses to AZD1222 COVID-19 vaccine. Findings and limits, study-wide: Baseline testing showed seropositivity in only a handful of AZD1222 recipients.

Germline-derived CDR1 and CDR2 are LGHNT and FRNRAP. The CDR3 length is 17 residues. Trimming left V 2 bases short and J 3 bases short, with 19 bases between. In its sample, this clone was seen once. Antigen unknown. Some clones are missing from TCRdb's copy, which holds only in-frame ones; the method was immunoSEQ multiplex PCR. This sample has roughly 150,000 clones, with 80% to 90% found just once. The sample consisted of peripheral blood, taken on day 0 of AZD1222 vaccination. The chain combines TRBV12-5 with TRBJ1-2; possible D gene TRBD1, 5 bases. The TCR originated in an adult in good health. As DNA, the CDR3 is TGTGCTAGTGGTTTGTTCCCCCCGGGGCAACGGCACTATGGCTACACCTTC. Translating gives CASGLFPPGQRHYGYTF.